The sequence of this T cell receptor (beta chain) was determined in a study of cytomegalovirus exposure and HLA in healthy donors. TCRdb keeps only in-frame clones here, not all; method: immunoSEQ multiplex PCR. The table shows some 98,000 clones, with about 83% occurring only once. V lost 6 bases and J 2 bases, leaving 15 bases between the germline ends. CDR3 length: 14 amino acids. Germline V lookup: CDR1 SGHTS, CDR2 YDEGEE. The specimen sequenced was PBMCs. This TCR came from a woman under 40 in good health and CMV-seronegative. The chain links TRBV5-8 to TRBJ2-7; D possibly corresponds to TRBD1 (7 bases). CDR3 nucleotides: TGTGCCAGCATCCTCCCAGGGGGGCCCTACGAGCAGTACTTC. Translated, it gives CASILPGGPYEQYF.